The clone carrying this TCR beta chain was detected only a few times. This entry is derived from a study of blood T cells in healthy people across ages. Primers used in a second PCR of about 7 to 11 cycles were a sample-barcoded 5' primer and a J-beta primer mix. From the 5' RACE reads, TCRdb called clonotypes with MiXCR, one entry per CDR3 protein. The data contain 750,000 to 850,000 distinct CDR3 sequences, more than 20% of them singletons. Germline CDR1 and CDR2: SGHDN and FVKESK. The CDR3 contains 17 residues. Another study also made use of these data, one on T cells of mothers and their children.

Input material: blood. The V call is TRBV14, the J call TRBJ2-1; 10 nucleotides line up with TRBD2. The J call may be faulty, since TRBJ2-7 better matches the DNA end. The sequence was obtained from a boy between 10 and 17 years old in good health. DNA of the CDR3: TGTGCCAGCAGCCAAGGGGGCCTAGCGGGAGCTCCCTACGAGCAGTACTTC. Translation: CASSQGGLAGAPYEQYF.